This T cell receptor (beta chain) emerged from a study of shared clonotypes between healthy human individuals. Germline V gene data show CDR1 as WNHNN and CDR2 as SYGVQD (reference sequence). This CDR3 is 15 amino acids long. J gave up 4 bases and V 6 bases, and 5 bases lay outside the gene matches. With respect to this clone: No antigen is known for it.

Study results and caveats: Few donors restricted represented genetic and exposure-history diversity.

Measured with immunoSEQ multiplex PCR; TCRdb has only the in-frame clones, and not every one. The data contain hundreds of thousands of clones, 60% to 80% of them singletons. The TCR originated in a woman in her 40s in good health. Some clones in this sample may be carry-over from other donors' samples. The specimen was PBMCs. The V call is TRBV10-1, the J call TRBJ2-3, with 12 bases matching TRBD2. CDR3 DNA sequence: TGCGCCAGCAGCCGACTAGCGGGAGATTCAGATACGCAGTATTTT. Its translation is CASSRLAGDSDTQYF.